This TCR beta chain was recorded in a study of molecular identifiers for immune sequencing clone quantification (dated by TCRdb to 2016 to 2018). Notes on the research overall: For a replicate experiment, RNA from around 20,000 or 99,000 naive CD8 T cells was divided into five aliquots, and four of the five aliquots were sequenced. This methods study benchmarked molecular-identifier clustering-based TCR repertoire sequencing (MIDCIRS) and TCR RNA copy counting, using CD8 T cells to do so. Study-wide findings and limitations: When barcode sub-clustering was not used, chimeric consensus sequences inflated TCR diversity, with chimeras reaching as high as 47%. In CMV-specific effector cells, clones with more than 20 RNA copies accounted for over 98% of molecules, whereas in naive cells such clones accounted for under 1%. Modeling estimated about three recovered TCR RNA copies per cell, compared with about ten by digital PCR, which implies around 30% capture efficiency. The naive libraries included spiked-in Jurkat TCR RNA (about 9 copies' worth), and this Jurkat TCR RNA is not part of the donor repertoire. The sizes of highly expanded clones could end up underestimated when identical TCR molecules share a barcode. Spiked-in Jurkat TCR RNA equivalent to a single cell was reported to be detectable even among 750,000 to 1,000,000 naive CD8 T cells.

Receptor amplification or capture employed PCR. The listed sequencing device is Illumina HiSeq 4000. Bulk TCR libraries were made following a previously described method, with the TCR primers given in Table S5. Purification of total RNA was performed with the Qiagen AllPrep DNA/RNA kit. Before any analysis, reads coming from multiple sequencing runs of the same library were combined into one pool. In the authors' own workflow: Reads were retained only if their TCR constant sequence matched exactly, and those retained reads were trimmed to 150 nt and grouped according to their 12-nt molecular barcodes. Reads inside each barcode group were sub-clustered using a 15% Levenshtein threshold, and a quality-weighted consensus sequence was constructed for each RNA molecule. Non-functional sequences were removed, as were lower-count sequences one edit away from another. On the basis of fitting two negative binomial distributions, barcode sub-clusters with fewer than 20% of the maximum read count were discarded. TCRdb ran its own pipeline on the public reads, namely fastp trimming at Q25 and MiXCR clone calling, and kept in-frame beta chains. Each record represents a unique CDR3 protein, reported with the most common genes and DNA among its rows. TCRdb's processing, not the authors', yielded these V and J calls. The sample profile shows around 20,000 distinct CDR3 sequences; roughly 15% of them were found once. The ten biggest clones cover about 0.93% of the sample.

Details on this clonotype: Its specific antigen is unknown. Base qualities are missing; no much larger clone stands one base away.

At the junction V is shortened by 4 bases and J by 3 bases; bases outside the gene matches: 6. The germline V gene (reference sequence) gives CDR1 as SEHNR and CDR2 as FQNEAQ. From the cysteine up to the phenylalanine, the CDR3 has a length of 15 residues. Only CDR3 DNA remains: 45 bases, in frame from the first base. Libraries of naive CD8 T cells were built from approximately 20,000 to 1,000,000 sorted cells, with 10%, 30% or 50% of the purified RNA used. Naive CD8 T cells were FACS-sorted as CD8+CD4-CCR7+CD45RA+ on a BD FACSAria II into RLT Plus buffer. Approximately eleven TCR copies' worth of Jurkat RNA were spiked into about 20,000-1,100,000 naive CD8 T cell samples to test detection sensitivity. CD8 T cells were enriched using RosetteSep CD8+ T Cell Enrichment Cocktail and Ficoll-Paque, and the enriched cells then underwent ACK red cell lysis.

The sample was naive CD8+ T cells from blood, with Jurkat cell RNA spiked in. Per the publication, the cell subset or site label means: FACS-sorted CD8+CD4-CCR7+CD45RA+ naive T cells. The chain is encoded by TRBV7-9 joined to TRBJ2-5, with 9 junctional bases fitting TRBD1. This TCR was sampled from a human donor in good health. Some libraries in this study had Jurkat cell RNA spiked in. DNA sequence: TGTGCCAGCAGCTCCTGGACAGGGGAGGAAGAGACCCAGTACTTC. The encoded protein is CASSSWTGEEETQYF.